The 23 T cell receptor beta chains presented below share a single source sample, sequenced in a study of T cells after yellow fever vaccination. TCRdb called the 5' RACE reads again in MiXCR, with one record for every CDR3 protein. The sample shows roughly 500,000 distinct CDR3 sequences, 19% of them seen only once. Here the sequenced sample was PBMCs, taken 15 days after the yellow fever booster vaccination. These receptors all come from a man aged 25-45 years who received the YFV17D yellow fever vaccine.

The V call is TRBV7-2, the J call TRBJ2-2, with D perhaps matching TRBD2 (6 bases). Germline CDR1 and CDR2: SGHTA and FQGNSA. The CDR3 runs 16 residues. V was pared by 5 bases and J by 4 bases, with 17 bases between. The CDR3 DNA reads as TGTGCCAGCAGCATGGGACTCCTCCTTTCCACCGGGGAGCTGTTTTTT. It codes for CASSMGLLLSTGELFF.

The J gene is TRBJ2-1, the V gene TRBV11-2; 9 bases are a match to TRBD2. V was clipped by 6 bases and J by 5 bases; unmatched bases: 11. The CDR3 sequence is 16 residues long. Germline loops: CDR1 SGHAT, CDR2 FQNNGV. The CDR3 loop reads CASSPTSGRTDNEQFF. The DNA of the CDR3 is TGTGCCAGCAGTCCTACAAGCGGGAGGACGGACAATGAGCAGTTCTTC.

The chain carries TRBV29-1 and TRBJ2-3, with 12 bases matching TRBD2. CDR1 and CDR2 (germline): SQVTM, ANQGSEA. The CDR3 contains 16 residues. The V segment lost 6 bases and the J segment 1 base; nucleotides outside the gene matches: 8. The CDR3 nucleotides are TGCAGCGTCCGAGACCGACTAGCGGGAGGCACAGATACGCAGTATTTT. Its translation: CSVRDRLAGGTDTQYF.

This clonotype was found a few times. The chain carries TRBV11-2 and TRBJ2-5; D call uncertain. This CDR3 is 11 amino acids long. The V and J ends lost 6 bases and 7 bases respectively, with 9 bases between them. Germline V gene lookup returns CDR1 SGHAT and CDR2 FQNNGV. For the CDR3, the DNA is TGTGCCAGCAGTTCCTCCTTGACCCAGTACTTC. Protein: CASSSSLTQYF.

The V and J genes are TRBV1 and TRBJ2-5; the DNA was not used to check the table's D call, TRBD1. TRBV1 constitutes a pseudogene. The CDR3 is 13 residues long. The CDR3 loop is CTSSLDREETQYF. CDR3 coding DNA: TGCACCAGCAGCCTGGACAGAGAAGAGACCCAGTACTTC.

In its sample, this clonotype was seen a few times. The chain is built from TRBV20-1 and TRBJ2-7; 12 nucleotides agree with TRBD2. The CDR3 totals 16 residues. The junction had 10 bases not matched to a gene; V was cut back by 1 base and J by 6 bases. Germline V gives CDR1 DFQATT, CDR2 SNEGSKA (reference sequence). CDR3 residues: CSARGTSGTVGGEQYF. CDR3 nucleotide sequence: TGCAGTGCTAGAGGGACTAGCGGGACCGTGGGTGGCGAGCAGTACTTC.

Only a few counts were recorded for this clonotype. CDR3 protein: CSALKRGQETQYF. For the CDR3, the DNA is TGCAGTGCTCTAAAGAGGGGGCAAGAGACCCAGTACTTC. V gene TRBV20-1 combines with J gene TRBJ2-5; D perhaps matches TRBD1 (6 bases). V gave up 5 bases and J gave up 2 bases, with 12 bases separating them. This CDR3 region has 13 residues. In germline, CDR1 is DFQATT, CDR2 SNEGSKA (reference sequence).

CDR3 sequence: CASSLLAGGSDEQFF. Here the CDR3 DNA reads TGTGCCAGCAGCTTGCTAGCGGGAGGGTCGGATGAGCAGTTCTTC. This rearrangement joins TRBV7-9 to TRBJ2-1, with TRBD2 matching 12 bases. Germline loops: CDR1 SEHNR, CDR2 FQNEAQ (reference sequence). This CDR3 has 15 residues. The V segment lost 3 bases and the J segment 8 bases; nucleotides outside the gene matches: 5.

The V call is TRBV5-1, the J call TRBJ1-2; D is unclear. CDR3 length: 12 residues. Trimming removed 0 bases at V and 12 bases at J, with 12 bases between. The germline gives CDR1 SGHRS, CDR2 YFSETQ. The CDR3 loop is CASSLDGSIHTF. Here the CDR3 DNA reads TGCGCCAGCAGCTTGGACGGCTCGATTCACACCTTC.

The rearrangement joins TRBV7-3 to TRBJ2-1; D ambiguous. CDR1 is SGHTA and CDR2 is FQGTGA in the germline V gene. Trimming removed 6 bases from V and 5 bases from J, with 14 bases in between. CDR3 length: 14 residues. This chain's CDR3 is CASRDGPFDNEQFF. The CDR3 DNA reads TGTGCCAGCAGGGACGGCCCGTTCGACAATGAGCAGTTCTTC.

CDR3 sequence reads: CASSLDGHGNQPQHF. CDR3 sequence (DNA): TGTGCCAGCAGTTTGGACGGCCACGGCAATCAGCCCCAGCATTTT. The V gene is TRBV2, the J gene TRBJ1-5; no clear D. Per the germline V gene, CDR1 is SNHLY and CDR2 is FYNNEI. The V and J ends lost 5 bases and 2 bases respectively, with 13 bases between them. CDR3 length: 15 residues.

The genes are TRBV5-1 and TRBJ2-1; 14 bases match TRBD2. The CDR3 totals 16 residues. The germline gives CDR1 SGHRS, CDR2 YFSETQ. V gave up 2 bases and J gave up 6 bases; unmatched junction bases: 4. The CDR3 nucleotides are TGCGCCAGCAGCTTCTTGACTAGCGGGAGGGCCAATGAGCAGTTCTTC. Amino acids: CASSFLTSGRANEQFF. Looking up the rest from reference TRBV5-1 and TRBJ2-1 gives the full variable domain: KAGVTQTPRYLIKTRGQQVTLSCSPISGHRSVSWYQQTPGQGLQFLFEYFSETQRNKGNFPGRFSGRQFSNSRSEMNVSTLELGDSALYLCASSFLTSGRANEQFFGPGTRLTVL.

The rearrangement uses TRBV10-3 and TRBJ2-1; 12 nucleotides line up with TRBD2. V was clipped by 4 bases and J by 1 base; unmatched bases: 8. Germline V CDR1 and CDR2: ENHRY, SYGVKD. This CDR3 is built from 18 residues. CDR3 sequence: CAISGLAGEVGSYNEQFF. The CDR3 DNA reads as TGTGCCATCAGTGGACTAGCGGGAGAGGTGGGGTCCTACAATGAGCAGTTCTTC.

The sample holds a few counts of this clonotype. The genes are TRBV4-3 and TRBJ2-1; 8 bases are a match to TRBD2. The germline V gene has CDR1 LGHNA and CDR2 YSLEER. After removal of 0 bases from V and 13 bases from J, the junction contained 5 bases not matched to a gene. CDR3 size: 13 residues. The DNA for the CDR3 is TGCGCCAGCAGCCAAGAATGGCGGGAGGCCCAGTTCTTC. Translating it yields CASSQEWREAQFF.

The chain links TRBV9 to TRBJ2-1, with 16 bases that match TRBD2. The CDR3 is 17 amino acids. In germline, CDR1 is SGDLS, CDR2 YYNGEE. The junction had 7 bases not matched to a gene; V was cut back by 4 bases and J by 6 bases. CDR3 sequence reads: CASSFRGLAGGLNEQFF. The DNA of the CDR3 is TGTGCCAGCAGCTTCCGGGGACTAGCGGGAGGGCTCAATGAGCAGTTCTTC.

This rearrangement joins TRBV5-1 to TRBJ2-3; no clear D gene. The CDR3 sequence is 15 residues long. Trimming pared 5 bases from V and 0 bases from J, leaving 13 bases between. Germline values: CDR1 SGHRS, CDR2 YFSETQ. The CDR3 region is CASRSPEASTDTQYF. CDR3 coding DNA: TGCGCCAGCAGAAGTCCCGAGGCCAGCACAGATACGCAGTATTTT.

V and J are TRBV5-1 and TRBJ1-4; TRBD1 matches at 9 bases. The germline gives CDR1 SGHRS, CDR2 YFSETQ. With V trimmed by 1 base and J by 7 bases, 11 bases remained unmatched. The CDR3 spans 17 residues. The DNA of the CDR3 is TGCGCCAGCAGCTTGCAATTGACCGGGACAGGGATTGAAAAACTGTTTTTT. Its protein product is CASSLQLTGTGIEKLFF.

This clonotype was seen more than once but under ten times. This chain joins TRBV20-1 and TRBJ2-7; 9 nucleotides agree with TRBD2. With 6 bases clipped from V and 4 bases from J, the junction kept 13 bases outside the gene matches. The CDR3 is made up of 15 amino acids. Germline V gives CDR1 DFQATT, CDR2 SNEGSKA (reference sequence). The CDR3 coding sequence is TGCAGTGCCCCGGAGATAGCGGGAGTTAAGTACGAGCAGTACTTC. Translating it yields CSAPEIAGVKYEQYF.

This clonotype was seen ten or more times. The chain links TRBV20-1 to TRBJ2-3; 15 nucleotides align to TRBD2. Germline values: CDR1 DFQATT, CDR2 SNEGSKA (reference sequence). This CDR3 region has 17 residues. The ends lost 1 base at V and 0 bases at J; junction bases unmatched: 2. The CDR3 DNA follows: TGCAGTGCTAGAGGGACTAGCGGGAGGGCCAGCACAGATACGCAGTATTTT. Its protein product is CSARGTSGRASTDTQYF.

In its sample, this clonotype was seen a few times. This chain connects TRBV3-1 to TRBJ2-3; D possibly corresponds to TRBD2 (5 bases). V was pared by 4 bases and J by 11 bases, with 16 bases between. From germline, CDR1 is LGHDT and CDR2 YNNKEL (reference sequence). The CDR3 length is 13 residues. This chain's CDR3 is CASSPRTVRRQYF. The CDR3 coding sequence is TGTGCCAGCAGCCCTAGGACTGTTCGTAGGCAGTATTTT.

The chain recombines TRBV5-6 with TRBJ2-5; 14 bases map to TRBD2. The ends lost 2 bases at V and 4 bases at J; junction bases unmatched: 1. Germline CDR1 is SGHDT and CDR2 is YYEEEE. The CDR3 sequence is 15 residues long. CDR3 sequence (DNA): TGTGCCAGCAGCTTTGGACTAGCGGGAGGAGAGACCCAGTACTTC. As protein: CASSFGLAGGETQYF.

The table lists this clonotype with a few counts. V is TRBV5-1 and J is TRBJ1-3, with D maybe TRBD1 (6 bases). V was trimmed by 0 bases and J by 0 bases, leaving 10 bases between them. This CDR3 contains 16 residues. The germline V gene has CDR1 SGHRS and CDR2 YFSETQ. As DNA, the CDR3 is TGCGCCAGCAGCTTGGCCGGGGGCAACTCTGGAAACACCATATATTTT. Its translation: CASSLAGGNSGNTIYF.

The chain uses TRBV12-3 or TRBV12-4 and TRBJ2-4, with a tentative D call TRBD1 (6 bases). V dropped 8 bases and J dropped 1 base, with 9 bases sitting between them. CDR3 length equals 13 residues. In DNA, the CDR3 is TGTGCCAGCGCCGACAGGGCCAAAAACATTCAGTACTTC. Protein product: CASADRAKNIQYF.